This T cell receptor beta chain was observed in a study of beta chain features in type 1 diabetes. Based on CD45RO/CCR7/CD25/CD127/CD95/CD27, CD4+ regulatory, stem cell-like memory, naive and central memory cells were sorted. Trimming pared 4 bases from V and 1 base from J, leaving 12 bases between. The CDR3 has 15 amino acids. CDR1 is SEHNR, CDR2 FQNEAQ, per germline (reference sequence). The entirety of the isolated RNA underwent reverse transcription, so expressed TCRB transcripts were sequenced. Profiling relied on immunoSEQ multiplex PCR, and the TCRdb table lists in-frame clones only, not all of them. The data show about 900,000 clones, roughly a sixth seen once.

The rearrangement links TRBV7-9 to TRBJ2-3; D tentatively reads TRBD1 or TRBD2 (5 bases each). This TCR derives from a woman aged 18-30 years in good health. Sequenced: naive CD4+ T cells from blood. CDR3 coding DNA: TGTGCCAGCAGCTCGAGGGGTGGTGGCACAGATACGCAGTATTTT. It translates to CASSSRGGGTDTQYF.